This T cell receptor beta chain was captured by sequencing in a study of graft-versus-host responses after intestinal transplantation. Study context: Grafts that recipients had were multivisceral, liver-intestinal, or isolated intestinal transplants. Study outcomes and limitations: Graft-versus-host to host-versus-graft clonal ratios in allografts were high in patients with graft-donor T cell macrochimerism.

Assay used: immunoSEQ multiplex PCR; TCRdb lists only in-frame clones, some missing. The sample contains tens of thousands of clones, roughly 95% of which appear only once. This CDR3 has 12 residues. The V gene's germline CDR1 is SNHLY and CDR2 FYNNEI. The V end was cut by 4 bases, the J end by 16 bases, with 17 bases between. This clone was detected a few times. Its antigen is as yet unknown. V gene TRBV2 combines with J gene TRBJ2-1, with a possible D match to TRBD1 (5 bases). The sequence came from a human patient who received an intestinal transplant, so some T cells may come from the graft donor. The material was PBMCs, obtained 156 days after intestinal transplant. CDR3 bases: TGTGCCAGCAGTGCCTCGGAGACAGTAGAATTCTTC. Its translation: CASSASETVEFF.